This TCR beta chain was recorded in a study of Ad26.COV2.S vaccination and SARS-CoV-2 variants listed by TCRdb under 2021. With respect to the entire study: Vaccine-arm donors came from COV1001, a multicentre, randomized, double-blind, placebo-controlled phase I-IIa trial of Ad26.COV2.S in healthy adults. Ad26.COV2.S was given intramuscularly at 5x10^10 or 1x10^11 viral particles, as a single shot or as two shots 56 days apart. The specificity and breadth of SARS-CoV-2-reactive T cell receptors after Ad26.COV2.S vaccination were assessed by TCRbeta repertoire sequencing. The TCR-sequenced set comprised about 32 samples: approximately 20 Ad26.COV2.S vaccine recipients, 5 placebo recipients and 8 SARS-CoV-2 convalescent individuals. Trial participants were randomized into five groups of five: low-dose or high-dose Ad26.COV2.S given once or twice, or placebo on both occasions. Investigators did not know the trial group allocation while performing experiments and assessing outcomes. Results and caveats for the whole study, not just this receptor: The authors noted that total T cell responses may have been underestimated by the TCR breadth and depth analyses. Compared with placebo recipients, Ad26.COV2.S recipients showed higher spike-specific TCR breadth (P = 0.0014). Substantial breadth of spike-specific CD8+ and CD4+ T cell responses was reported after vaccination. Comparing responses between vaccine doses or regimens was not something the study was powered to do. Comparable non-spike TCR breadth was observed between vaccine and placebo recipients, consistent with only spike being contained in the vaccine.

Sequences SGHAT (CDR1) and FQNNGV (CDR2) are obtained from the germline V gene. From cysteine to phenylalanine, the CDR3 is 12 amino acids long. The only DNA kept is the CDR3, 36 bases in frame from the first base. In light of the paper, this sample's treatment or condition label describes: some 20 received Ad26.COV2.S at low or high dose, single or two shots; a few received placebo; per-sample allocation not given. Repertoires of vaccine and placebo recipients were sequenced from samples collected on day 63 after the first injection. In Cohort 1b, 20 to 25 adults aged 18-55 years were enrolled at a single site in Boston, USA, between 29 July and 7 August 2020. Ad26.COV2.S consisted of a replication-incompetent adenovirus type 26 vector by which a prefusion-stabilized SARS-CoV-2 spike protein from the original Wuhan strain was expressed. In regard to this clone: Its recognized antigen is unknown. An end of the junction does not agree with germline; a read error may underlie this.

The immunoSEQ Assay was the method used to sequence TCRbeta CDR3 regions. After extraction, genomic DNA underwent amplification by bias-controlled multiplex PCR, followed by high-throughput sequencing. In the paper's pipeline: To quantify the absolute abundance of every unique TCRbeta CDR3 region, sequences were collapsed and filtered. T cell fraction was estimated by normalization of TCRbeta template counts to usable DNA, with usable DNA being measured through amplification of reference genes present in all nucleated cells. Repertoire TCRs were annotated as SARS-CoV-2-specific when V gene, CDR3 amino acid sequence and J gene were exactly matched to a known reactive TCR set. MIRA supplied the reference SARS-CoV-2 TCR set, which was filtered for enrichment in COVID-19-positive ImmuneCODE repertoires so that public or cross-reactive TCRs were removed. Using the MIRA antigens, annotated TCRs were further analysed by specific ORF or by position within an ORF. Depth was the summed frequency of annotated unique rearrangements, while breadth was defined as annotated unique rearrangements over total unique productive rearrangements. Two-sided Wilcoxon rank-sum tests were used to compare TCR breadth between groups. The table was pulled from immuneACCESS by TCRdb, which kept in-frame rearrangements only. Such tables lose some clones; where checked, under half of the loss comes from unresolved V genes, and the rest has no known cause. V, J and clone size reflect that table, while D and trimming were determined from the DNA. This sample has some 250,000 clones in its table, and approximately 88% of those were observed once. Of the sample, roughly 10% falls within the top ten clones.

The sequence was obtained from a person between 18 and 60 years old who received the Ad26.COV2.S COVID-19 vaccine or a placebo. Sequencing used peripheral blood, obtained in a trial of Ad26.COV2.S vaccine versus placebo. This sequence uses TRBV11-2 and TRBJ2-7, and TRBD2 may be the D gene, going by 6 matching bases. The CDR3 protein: CASSRHPYERDF. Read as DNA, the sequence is TGTGCCAGCAGCAGACACCCCTACGAGCGGGACTTC.